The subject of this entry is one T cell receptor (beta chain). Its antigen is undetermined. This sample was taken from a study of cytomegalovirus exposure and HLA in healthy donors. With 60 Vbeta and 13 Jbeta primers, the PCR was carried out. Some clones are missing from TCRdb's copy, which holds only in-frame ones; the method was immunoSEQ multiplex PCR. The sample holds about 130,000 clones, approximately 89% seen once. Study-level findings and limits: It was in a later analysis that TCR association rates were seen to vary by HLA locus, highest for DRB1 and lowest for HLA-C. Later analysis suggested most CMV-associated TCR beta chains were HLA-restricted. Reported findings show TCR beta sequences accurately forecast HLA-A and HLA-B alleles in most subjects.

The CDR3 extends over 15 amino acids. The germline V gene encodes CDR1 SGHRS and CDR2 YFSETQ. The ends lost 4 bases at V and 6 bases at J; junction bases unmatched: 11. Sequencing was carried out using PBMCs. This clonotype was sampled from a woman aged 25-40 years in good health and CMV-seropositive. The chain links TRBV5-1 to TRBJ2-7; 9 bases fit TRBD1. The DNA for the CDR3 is TGCGCCAGCAGCCCGGGACAGGGATGGTCCAGCGAGCAGTACTTC. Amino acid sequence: CASSPGQGWSSEQYF.